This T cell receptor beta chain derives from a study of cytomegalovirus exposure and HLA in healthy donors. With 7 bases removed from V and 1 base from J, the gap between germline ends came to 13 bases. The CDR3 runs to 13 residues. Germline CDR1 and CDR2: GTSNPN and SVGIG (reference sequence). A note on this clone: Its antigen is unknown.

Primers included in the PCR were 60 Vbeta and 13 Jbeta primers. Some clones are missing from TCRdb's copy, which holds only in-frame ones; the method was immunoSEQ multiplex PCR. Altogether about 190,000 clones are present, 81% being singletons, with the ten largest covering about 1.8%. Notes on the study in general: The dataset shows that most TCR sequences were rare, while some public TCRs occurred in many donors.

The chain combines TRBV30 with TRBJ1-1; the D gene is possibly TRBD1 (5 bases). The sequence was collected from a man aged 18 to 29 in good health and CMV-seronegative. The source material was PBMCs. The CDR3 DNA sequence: TGTGCCTCTAGGGGCAGAACGAACACTGAAGCTTTCTTT. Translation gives CASRGRTNTEAFF.